This is a list of T cell receptor beta chains from one sample in a study of blood T cell repertoires in COVID-19. This table comes from immunoSEQ multiplex PCR, and its TCRdb copy is limited to in-frame clones, with some not included. The data contain over 200,000 clones, over 80% of them seen just once; the ten biggest clones take up about 2.5%. The sequencing input was peripheral blood. These receptors originate from a woman aged 65 to 85 with active or convalescent COVID-19. Each CDR3 is given with its conserved first and last residue. A D gene is named only where the DNA matches it firmly. Not all rows give a size; the values are once, few, many and, for expanded clones, a class.

v_gene	abundance	d_gene	j_gene	CDR3nt	CDR3aa
TRBV5-1	once	NA	TRBJ2-1	TGCGCCAGCAGCTTGAGGCCTAGCGTCGATTCCTACAATGAGCGGCAGCAGTTCTTC	CASSLRPSVDSYNERQQFF
TRBV7-9	NA	NA	TRBJ1-5	TGTGCCAGCAGCTTCGAGGGGGTACAGCCCCAGCATTTT	CASSFEGVQPQHF
TRBV11-1	NA	NA	TRBJ2-5	TGTGCCAGCAGCTTAATGAAAGCAGAGACCCAGTACTTC	CASSLMKAETQYF
TRBV3-1/TRBV3-2	NA	NA	TRBJ2-4	TGTGCCAGCAGCCCCCAGGAGGCAGTTAACATTCAGTACTTC	CASSPQEAVNIQYF
TRBV28	NA	NA	TRBJ2-4	TGTGCCAGCAGCGCCACGGGGAGAGCGGGAAACATTCAGTACTTC	CASSATGRAGNIQYF
TRBV2	NA	TRBD2	TRBJ2-3	TGTGCCAGCAGTGCCAGACTAGCGGGGGAGCAGTATTTT	CASSARLAGEQYF
TRBV5-4	NA	TRBD1	TRBJ2-3	TGTGCCAGCAGCTGGGACAGACGGCTCACAGATACGCAGTATTTT	CASSWDRRLTDTQYF
TRBV19	NA	NA	TRBJ2-1	TGTGCCAGTAGTTGGGACTTATACAATGAGCAGTTCTTC	CASSWDLYNEQFF
TRBV7-9	NA	TRBD2	TRBJ2-3	TGTGCCAGCAGCTCACCCCTTCTAGCGGGAGGTCTAGAGGAGCAGTATTTT	CASSSPLLAGGLEEQYF
TRBV12-3/TRBV12-4	NA	NA	TRBJ1-3	TGTGCCACCGGTGGAAACACCATATATTTT	CATGGNTIYF
TRBV6-2/TRBV6-3	NA	NA	TRBJ2-5	TGTGCCAGCAGTTACTCGGGGGGTACCCAGTACTTC	CASSYSGGTQYF
TRBV7-2	NA	TRBD1	TRBJ1-2	TGTGCCAGCAGCGTCCCGGGACAGAACTATGGCTACACCTTC	CASSVPGQNYGYTF
TRBV5-1	NA	NA	TRBJ1-4	TGCGCCAGCACCTTCGGGGACACTGCAACTAATGAAAAACTGTTTTTT	CASTFGDTATNEKLFF
TRBV18	NA	NA	TRBJ1-2	TGTGCCAGCTCACCTGGTAGAGGGTTTGGCTACACCTTC	CASSPGRGFGYTF
TRBV6-6	NA	NA	TRBJ1-2	TGTGCCATCCTTGGACACATAAACTATGGCTACACCTTC	CAILGHINYGYTF
TRBV3-1/TRBV3-2	few	NA	TRBJ1-1	TGTGCCAGCAGCCATCATCGATCAGGCCCTGAAGCTTTCTTT	CASSHHRSGPEAFF
TRBV13	NA	NA	TRBJ1-2	TGTGCCAGCAGCCACTGGGGCGGCACAGGGAACTATGGCTACACCTTC	CASSHWGGTGNYGYTF
TRBV28	NA	NA	TRBJ1-1	TGTGCCAGCAGTTTAGCTGGGGCACTGAACACTGAAGCTTTCTTT	CASSLAGALNTEAFF
TRBV7-2	NA	NA	TRBJ2-2	TGTGCCAGCAGGTCCTGGGCCACCGGTCCCATCGGGGAGCTGTTTTTT	CASRSWATGPIGELFF
TRBV3-1/TRBV3-2	NA	NA	TRBJ1-1	TGTGCCAGCAGCCGTAGGGGGACCTATGAAGCTTTCTTT	CASSRRGTYEAFF
TRBV10-3	few	NA	TRBJ2-2	TGTGCCATCAGTGCGTCACTAGGATCGAACACCGGGGAGCTGTTTTTT	CAISASLGSNTGELFF
TRBV7-2	NA	NA	TRBJ2-5	TGTGCCAGCAGCTTAGTGCGGATCCAAGAGACCCAGTACTTC	CASSLVRIQETQYF
TRBV19	NA	TRBD2	TRBJ2-4	TGTGCCAGTAGTATTTTGGGGGGGTCGCACGGCGTTTTTCAGTACTTC	CASSILGGSHGVFQYF
TRBV3-1/TRBV3-2	NA	NA	TRBJ2-7	TGTGCCAGCAGCGAAGGGTTAGCTTCCCTCTACGAGCAGTACTTC	CASSEGLASLYEQYF
TRBV28	NA	NA	TRBJ2-3	TGTGCCAGCAACGCGTGGGGAGGAGATACGCAGTATTTT	CASNAWGGDTQYF